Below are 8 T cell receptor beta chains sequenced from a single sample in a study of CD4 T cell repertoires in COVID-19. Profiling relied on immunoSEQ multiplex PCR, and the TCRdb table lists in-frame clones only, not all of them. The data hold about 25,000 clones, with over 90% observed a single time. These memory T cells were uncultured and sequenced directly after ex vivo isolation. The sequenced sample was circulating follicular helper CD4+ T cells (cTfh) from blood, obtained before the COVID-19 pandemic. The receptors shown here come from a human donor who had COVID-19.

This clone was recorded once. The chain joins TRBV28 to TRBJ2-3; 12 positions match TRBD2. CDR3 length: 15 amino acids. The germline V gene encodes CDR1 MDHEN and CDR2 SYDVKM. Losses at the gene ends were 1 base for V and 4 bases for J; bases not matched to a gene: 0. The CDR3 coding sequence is TGTGCCAGCAGTTTATCTAGCGGGAGGGCAGATACGCAGTATTTT. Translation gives CASSLSSGRADTQYF.

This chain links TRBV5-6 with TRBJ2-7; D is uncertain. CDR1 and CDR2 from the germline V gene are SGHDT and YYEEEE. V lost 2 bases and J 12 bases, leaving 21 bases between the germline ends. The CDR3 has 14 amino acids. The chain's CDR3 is CASSFGQVIHPRYF. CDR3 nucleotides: TGTGCCAGCAGCTTCGGTCAGGTGATCCACCCTCGGTACTTC.

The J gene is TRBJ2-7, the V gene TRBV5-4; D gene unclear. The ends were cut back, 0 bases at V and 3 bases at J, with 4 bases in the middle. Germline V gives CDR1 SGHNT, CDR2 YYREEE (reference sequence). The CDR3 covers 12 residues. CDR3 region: CASSLGVYEQYF. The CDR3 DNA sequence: TGTGCCAGCAGCTTGGGAGTCTACGAGCAGTACTTC.

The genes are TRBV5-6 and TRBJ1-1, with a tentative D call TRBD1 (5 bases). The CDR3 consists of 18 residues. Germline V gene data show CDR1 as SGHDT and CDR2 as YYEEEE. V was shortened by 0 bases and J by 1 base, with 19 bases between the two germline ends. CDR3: CASSLDLGHLMGNTEAFF. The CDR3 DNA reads TGTGCCAGCAGCTTGGATCTAGGACACCTGATGGGGAACACTGAAGCTTTCTTT.

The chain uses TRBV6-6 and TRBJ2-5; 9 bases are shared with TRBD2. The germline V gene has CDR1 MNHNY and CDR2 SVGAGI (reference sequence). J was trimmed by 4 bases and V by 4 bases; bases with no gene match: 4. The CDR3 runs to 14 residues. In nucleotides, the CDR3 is TGTGCCAGCAGTTCGGGCGGGAGGGGAGAGACCCAGTACTTC. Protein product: CASSSGGRGETQYF.

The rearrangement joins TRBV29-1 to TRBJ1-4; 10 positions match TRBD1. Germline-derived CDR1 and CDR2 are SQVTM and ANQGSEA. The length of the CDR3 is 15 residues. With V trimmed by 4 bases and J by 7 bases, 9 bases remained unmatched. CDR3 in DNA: TGCAGCGTTGGGGGGACAGGGGCTAAGGTTGAAAAACTGTTTTTT. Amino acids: CSVGGTGAKVEKLFF.

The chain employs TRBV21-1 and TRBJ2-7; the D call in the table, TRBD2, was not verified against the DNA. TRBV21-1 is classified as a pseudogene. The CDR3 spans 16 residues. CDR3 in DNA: TGTGCCAGCAGCGCCCTCCTAGCGGGGAGCTCCTACGAGCAGTACTTC. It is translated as CASSALLAGSSYEQYF.

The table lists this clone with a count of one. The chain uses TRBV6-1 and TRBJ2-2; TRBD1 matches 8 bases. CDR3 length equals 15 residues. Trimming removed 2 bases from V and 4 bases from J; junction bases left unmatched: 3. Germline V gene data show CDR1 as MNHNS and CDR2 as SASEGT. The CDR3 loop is CASSEQGARTGELFF. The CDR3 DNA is TGTGCCAGCAGTGAACAGGGGGCGCGCACCGGGGAGCTGTTTTTT.